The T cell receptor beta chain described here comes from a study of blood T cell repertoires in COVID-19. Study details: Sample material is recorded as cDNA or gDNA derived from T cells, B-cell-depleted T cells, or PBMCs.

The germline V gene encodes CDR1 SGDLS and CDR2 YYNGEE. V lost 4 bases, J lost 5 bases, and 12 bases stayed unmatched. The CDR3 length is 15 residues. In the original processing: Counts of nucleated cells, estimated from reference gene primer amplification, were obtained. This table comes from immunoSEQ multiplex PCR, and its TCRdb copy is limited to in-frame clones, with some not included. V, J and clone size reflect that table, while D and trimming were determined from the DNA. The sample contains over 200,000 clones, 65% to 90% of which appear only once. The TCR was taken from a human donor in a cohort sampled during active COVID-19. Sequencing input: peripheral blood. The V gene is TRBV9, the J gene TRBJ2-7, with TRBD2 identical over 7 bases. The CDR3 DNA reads TGTGCCAGCAGCTCGTCGGGGGGAGGGGTTGACGAGCAGTACTTC. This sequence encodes CASSSSGGGVDEQYF.